A single sample gave rise to the 4 T cell receptor beta chains below, sequenced in a study of blood T cell repertoires in COVID-19. Clones were read by immunoSEQ multiplex PCR, and TCRdb kept only the in-frame ones, dropping some. The sample has about 50,000 clones; nearly 85% are singletons. Sequencing was done on a sample of peripheral blood. The receptors were sampled from a man aged 35 to 55 with acute or convalescent COVID-19.

J is TRBJ1-1 and V is TRBV10-3, with TRBD1 identical over 7 bases. Germline values: CDR1 ENHRY, CDR2 SYGVKD. CDR3 size: 17 residues. The trim removed 0 bases at V and 0 bases at J, leaving 7 bases unmatched. CDR3 bases: TGTGCCATCAGTGAGTCTCATACGGGACAGTTGAACACTGAAGCTTTCTTT. This gives the protein CAISESHTGQLNTEAFF.

This clone was seen a single time. The CDR3 loop reads CASSREPNYGYTF. The CDR3 DNA follows: TGTGCCAGCAGCAGGGAACCTAACTATGGCTACACCTTC. The rearrangement links TRBV2 to TRBJ1-2; weak D call: TRBD1 (5 bases). The CDR3 sequence is 13 residues long. Trimming stripped 6 bases from V and 0 bases from J, with 8 bases between. Germline assignment: CDR1 SNHLY and CDR2 FYNNEI.

This clone was observed a few times. This chain joins TRBV2 and TRBJ1-4, with 9 bases matching TRBD1. The CDR3 is made up of 16 amino acids. J gave up 1 base and V 5 bases, and 5 bases lay outside the gene matches. CDR1 is SNHLY and CDR2 is FYNNEI in the germline V gene. This chain's CDR3 is CASSSGTGLTNEKLFF. DNA of the CDR3: TGTGCCAGCAGTTCCGGGACAGGGCTAACTAATGAAAAACTGTTTTTT.

The chain joins TRBV12-5 to TRBJ2-1; TRBD1 matches 9 bases. The germline CDR1 and CDR2 sequences are LGHNT and FRNRAP. The CDR3 consists of 15 residues. Trimming removed 5 bases from V and 3 bases from J; junction bases left unmatched: 5. DNA of the CDR3: TGTGCTAGTGGTCTAGGACAGGGGATCTACAATGAGCAGTTCTTC. Translation gives CASGLGQGIYNEQFF.